This TCR beta chain originates from a study of blood T cell repertoires in COVID-19. The repertoire was sequenced with immunoSEQ multiplex PCR; TCRdb's copy has only in-frame clones and lacks some. The sample includes 85,000 to 90,000 clones, around 80% seen only once; the top ten take about a sixth. This CDR3 has 14 amino acids. From germline, CDR1 is MNHEY and CDR2 SVGEGT. Trimming cost V 6 bases and J 4 bases, with 15 bases left between them. Sequenced: peripheral blood. The sequence came from a woman of 80 years or more with active or convalescent COVID-19. V gene TRBV6-2 or TRBV6-3 combines with J gene TRBJ2-5; perhaps TRBD2 as D (6 bases). The CDR3 loop is CASSKTGAGETQYF. The CDR3 DNA sequence: TGTGCCAGCAGCAAAACCGGAGCGGGAGAGACCCAGTACTTC.